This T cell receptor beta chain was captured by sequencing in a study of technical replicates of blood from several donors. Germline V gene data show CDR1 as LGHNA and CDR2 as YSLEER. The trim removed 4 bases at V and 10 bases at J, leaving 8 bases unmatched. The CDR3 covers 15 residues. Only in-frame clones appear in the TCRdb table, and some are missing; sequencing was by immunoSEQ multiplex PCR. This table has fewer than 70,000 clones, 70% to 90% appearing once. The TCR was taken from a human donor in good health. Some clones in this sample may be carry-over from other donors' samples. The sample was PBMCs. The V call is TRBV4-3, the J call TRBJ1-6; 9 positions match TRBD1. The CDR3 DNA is TGCGCCAGCAGCCTACAGGGGGCCCTGGGCTCACCCCTCCACTTT. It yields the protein CASSLQGALGSPLHF.